The 5 T cell receptor beta chains reported below all come from one sample, sequenced in a study of T-cell memory formation after mild COVID-19 (dated by TCRdb to about 2021). Library preparation was by 5' RACE. For sequencing, an Illumina NovaSeq 6000 was employed. The raw public reads went through TCRdb reprocessing: fastp at Q25, MiXCR clone calling, in-frame beta chains kept. CDR3 protein duplicates are merged, each entry listing the most common genes and DNA. For this sample the table gives about 470,000 distinct CDR3 sequences, of which around a quarter were detected only once. The ten biggest clones cover about 12% of the sample. The specimen sequenced was PBMCs or a T cell subset sorted from them (not recorded which). These TCRs come from an adult woman who had mild COVID-19 (a few samples of this study predate the infection). The sample titles of this study are shuffled in the database, so cell type and time point are left out; the donor was told from shared clones.

This clonotype was counted between two and nine times. The V gene is TRBV11-2, the J gene TRBJ1-1; D remains ambiguous. Per germline, CDR1 SGHAT and CDR2 FQNNGV. V shed 2 bases and J shed 4 bases, with 20 bases lying between them. The CDR3 loop spans 17 amino acids. CDR3 sequence reads: CASSLKMWGKVSTEAFF. CDR3 sequence (DNA): TGTGCCAGCAGCTTAAAAATGTGGGGAAAGGTCTCCACTGAAGCTTTCTTT.

The chain has TRBV12-3 or TRBV12-4 and TRBJ1-5, with D possibly TRBD1 on 5 matching bases. CDR3 size: 13 residues. V was cut by 4 bases and J by 7 bases, with 11 bases left in between. The CDR3 protein is CASSSRGLQPQHF. Written as DNA, the CDR3 is TGTGCCAGCAGTTCGCGGGGGTTGCAGCCCCAGCATTTT.

The chain links TRBV4-1 to TRBJ1-5; TRBD1 matches at 7 bases. CDR1 and CDR2 (germline): MGHRA, YSYEKL. The CDR3 covers 14 residues. The ends lost 0 bases at V and 5 bases at J; junction bases unmatched: 1. CDR3 residues: CASSQDQGDQPQHF. The CDR3 DNA follows: TGCGCCAGCAGCCAAGACCAGGGGGATCAGCCCCAGCATTTT.

The sample holds a few counts of this clonotype. The rearrangement uses TRBV6-4 and TRBJ2-1; TRBD2 matches 7 bases. CDR3 length: 15 amino acids. The junction had 6 bases not matched to a gene; V was cut back by 4 bases and J by 3 bases. Germline loops: CDR1 MRHNA, CDR2 SNTAGT. This chain's CDR3 is CASSVDGGNYNEQFF. Here the CDR3 DNA reads TGTGCCAGCAGTGTCGACGGGGGGAACTACAATGAGCAGTTCTTC.

This clonotype was seen many times. This chain joins TRBV9 and TRBJ2-7; D may be TRBD1 or TRBD2 (5 bases each). Per germline, CDR1 SGDLS and CDR2 YYNGEE. The V end was cut by 1 base, the J end by 4 bases, with 15 bases between. The CDR3 runs 15 residues. This CDR3 reads CASSVNPLGEYEQYF. CDR3 DNA sequence: TGTGCCAGCAGCGTAAACCCGCTGGGGGAGTACGAGCAGTACTTC.